The rows below give T cell receptor beta chains drawn from one sample of a study of cytomegalovirus exposure and HLA in healthy donors. The table came from immunoSEQ multiplex PCR; TCRdb's copy has only in-frame clones and leaves some out. The sample consists of 65,000 to 95,000 clones, 90% to 95% of them appearing once. Specimen: PBMCs. These receptors were collected from a man in his late teens or twenties in good health and CMV-seronegative. The CDR3 runs from the conserved cysteine through the conserved F or W. The order of the fields is clone size, V gene, CDR3 protein. Clone size is shown for a subset of rows, as once, few, many or a class of expanded clone.

>once|TRBV27
CASRLYRDRLNEQFF
>.|TRBV5-8
CASSLVIGTGYDTEAFF
>.|TRBV19
CASSIDLQGGLPQHF
>.|TRBV14
CASSPTGAGELFF
>.|TRBV27
CAIRGGSYEQYF
>.|TRBV12-5
CASGTRGSNTEAFF
>.|TRBV6-6
CASSYKSSGGYEQYF
>.|TRBV7-3
CASSFGGGRVLPDTQYF
>few|TRBV18
CASSPEGQGYEQYF
>.|TRBV30
CAWAEPIYEQYF
>.|TRBV5-6
CASSSLMRVEQFF
>.|TRBV4-1
CASSLLEAYEQYF
>.|TRBV28
CASSFNYEQYF
>.|TRBV4-1
CASSQGGQGAGETQYF
>once|TRBV18
CASSPERTEAFF
>.|TRBV6-5
CASSHRGWTEAFF
>once|TRBV21-1
CASSLRGTGVYGYTF
>.|TRBV6-5
CASSYTSGGTNEKLFF
>.|TRBV15
CATSRGGQGSTEAFF